Listed below are T cell receptor beta chains from one sample, sequenced in a study of cytomegalovirus exposure and HLA in healthy donors. Profiling relied on immunoSEQ multiplex PCR, and the TCRdb table lists in-frame clones only, not all of them. This table has some 95,000 clones, under 85% appearing once. The specimen sequenced was PBMCs. Source of these receptors: a woman aged 35 to 49 in good health and CMV-seropositive. Both conserved end residues are part of each CDR3. Fields, in order: J gene, D gene, V gene, clone size, CDR3 protein, CDR3 DNA. A D gene is named only where the DNA matches it firmly. The size field is filled for only some rows; it gives once, few, many or a size class.

TRBJ1-1 | NA | TRBV27 | NA | CASSLNGGLTEAFF | TGTGCCAGCAGTTTAAACGGGGGATTGACTGAAGCTTTCTTT
TRBJ2-4 | TRBD1 | TRBV5-4 | NA | CASTEGGTGGDIQYF | TGTGCCAGCACCGAAGGGGGGACAGGGGGGGACATTCAGTACTTC
TRBJ2-7 | TRBD2 | TRBV10-2 | NA | CASRRWEGSSYEQYF | TGCGCCAGCAGACGGTGGGAGGGGAGCTCCTACGAGCAGTACTTC
TRBJ2-3 | TRBD1 | TRBV19 | NA | CASKGATDTQYF | TGTGCCAGTAAGGGGGCTACAGATACGCAGTATTTT
TRBJ2-1 | NA | TRBV28 | NA | CASMAPSYNEQFF | TGTGCCAGCATGGCTCCTTCCTACAATGAGCAGTTCTTC
TRBJ2-3 | NA | TRBV13 | NA | CASSFQITDTQYF | TGTGCCAGCAGCTTTCAGATCACAGATACGCAGTATTTT
TRBJ2-5 | NA | TRBV6-1 | once | CASSEKPGGETQYF | TGTGCCAGCAGTGAAAAGCCTGGCGGAGAGACCCAGTACTTC
TRBJ1-5 | NA | TRBV30 | NA | CAWSSHGGLGSNQPQHF | TGTGCCTGGAGTAGCCACGGGGGGTTGGGGTCCAATCAGCCCCAGCATTTT
TRBJ1-5 | TRBD1 | TRBV19 | NA | CASSTDRAGNQPQHF | TGTGCCAGTAGTACGGACAGGGCTGGGAATCAGCCCCAGCATTTT
TRBJ1-1 | NA | TRBV25-1 | NA | CASSEWGHNTEAFF | TGTGCCAGCAGTGAATGGGGGCATAACACTGAAGCTTTCTTT
TRBJ2-5 | TRBD2 | TRBV27 | NA | CASAQREPQETQYF | TGTGCCAGCGCCCAGCGGGAGCCACAAGAGACCCAGTACTTC
TRBJ2-1 | TRBD2 | TRBV10-2 | NA | CASSGGTSGTRSYNEQFF | TGCGCCAGCAGTGGGGGGACTAGCGGGACCCGCTCCTACAATGAGCAGTTCTTC
TRBJ2-7 | NA | TRBV7-9 | NA | CASSSSGTREQYF | TGTGCCAGCAGCTCCTCAGGGACTCGGGAGCAGTACTTC
TRBJ2-7 | TRBD1 | TRBV27 | NA | CTSSGTGNEQYF | TGTACCAGCAGTGGGACAGGCAACGAGCAGTACTTC
TRBJ2-3 | NA | TRBV5-8 | NA | CASSWGGNTDTQYF | TGTGCCAGCAGCTGGGGCGGTAACACAGATACGCAGTATTTT
TRBJ2-3 | TRBD2 | TRBV18 | once | CASSALAGVQDTQYF | TGTGCCAGCTCAGCTCTAGCGGGAGTTCAAGATACGCAGTATTTT
TRBJ2-1 | TRBD2 | TRBV27 | NA | CASSLSRDYTYNEQFF | TGTGCCAGCAGTTTATCGCGGGACTACACCTACAATGAGCAGTTCTTC
TRBJ2-7 | NA | TRBV2 | NA | CASSEAKGGMSSYEQYF | TGTGCCAGCAGTGAAGCTAAAGGCGGGATGAGCTCCTACGAGCAGTACTTC
TRBJ2-2 | TRBD2 | TRBV2 | NA | CASRLAGGHTGELFF | TGTGCCAGCAGACTAGCGGGAGGCCACACCGGGGAGCTGTTTTTT
TRBJ2-2 | TRBD2 | TRBV6-5 | NA | CASSSSSGGTGELFF | TGTGCCAGCAGTTCGAGTAGCGGGGGGACCGGGGAGCTGTTTTTT
TRBJ2-2 | NA | TRBV19 | NA | CASSYDRNTGELFF | TGTGCCAGTAGTTACGACAGGAACACCGGGGAGCTGTTTTTT
TRBJ2-1 | TRBD2 | TRBV27 | NA | CASSFTSGRDYEQFF | TGTGCCAGCAGTTTTACTAGCGGGAGAGATTATGAGCAGTTCTTC
TRBJ2-4 | NA | TRBV19 | NA | CASSSLDRHKNIQYF | TGTGCCAGTAGTAGCCTAGACAGACACAAAAACATTCAGTACTTC
TRBJ2-2 | NA | TRBV9 | NA | CASSVPSGTGELFF | TGTGCCAGCAGCGTCCCCAGCGGGACCGGGGAGCTGTTTTTT
TRBJ1-2 | NA | TRBV2 | NA | CASIPPQARLYTF | TGTGCCAGCATCCCCCCCCAAGCTCGCCTTTACACCTTC
TRBJ2-7 | TRBD1 | TRBV2 | NA | CASKAGTVTAFDEQYF | TGTGCCAGCAAGGCCGGGACAGTGACGGCTTTCGACGAGCAGTACTTC
TRBJ1-2 | NA | TRBV2 | NA | CASYEGGGGGYTF | TGTGCCAGTTACGAGGGCGGGGGTGGTGGCTACACCTTC
TRBJ1-2 | TRBD1 | TRBV28 | once | CASSLDTGAFYGYTF | TGTGCCAGCAGTTTAGATACAGGGGCCTTCTATGGCTACACCTTC
TRBJ1-1 | NA | TRBV5-1 | NA | CASSSPGANTEAFF | TGCGCCAGCAGCTCCCCGGGAGCAAACACTGAAGCTTTCTTT
TRBJ2-5 | TRBD2 | TRBV19 | NA | CASSWTSGRVETQYF | TGTGCCAGTAGTTGGACTAGCGGGAGAGTAGAGACCCAGTACTTC
TRBJ2-1 | TRBD2 | TRBV6-6 | few | CASSHLTSREQFF | TGTGCCAGCAGTCACTTGACTAGCAGAGAGCAGTTCTTC
TRBJ1-5 | TRBD1 | TRBV7-9 | NA | CSSSASGTGGNQPQHF | TGTTCCAGCAGCGCCTCCGGGACAGGGGGCAATCAGCCCCAGCATTTT
TRBJ1-2 | TRBD1 | TRBV2 | few | CASRRTGGNYGYTF | TGTGCCAGCAGGCGGACAGGGGGGAACTATGGCTACACCTTC
TRBJ1-1 | NA | TRBV18 | NA | CASSSGDTEAFF | TGTGCCAGCTCGTCAGGGGACACTGAAGCTTTCTTT
TRBJ2-5 | TRBD1 | TRBV10-2 | NA | CASSVDRVETQYF | TGCGCCAGCAGTGTAGACAGGGTGGAGACCCAGTACTTC
TRBJ2-2 | NA | TRBV13 | NA | CASSFLNTGELFF | TGTGCCAGCAGCTTCTTGAACACCGGGGAGCTGTTTTTT
TRBJ2-7 | NA | TRBV14 | once | CASSQVKTSMPYEQYF | TGTGCCAGCAGCCAAGTGAAGACTAGTATGCCCTACGAGCAGTACTTC
TRBJ2-3 | TRBD1 | TRBV7-8 | NA | CASAGGRTDTQYF | TGTGCCAGCGCAGGGGGCCGGACAGATACGCAGTATTTT
TRBJ1-1 | NA | TRBV9 | NA | CASSAPLPGGNTEAFF | TGTGCCAGCAGCGCACCCCTCCCGGGGGGGAACACTGAAGCTTTCTTT
TRBJ1-2 | NA | TRBV28 | NA | CASSFGLRGYTF | TGTGCCAGCAGTTTCGGACTGCGGGGCTACACCTTC
TRBJ2-7 | TRBD1 | TRBV9 | NA | CASSVTGTVSFDEQYF | TGTGCCAGCAGCGTAACCGGGACAGTGTCTTTCGACGAGCAGTACTTC
TRBJ2-1 | NA | TRBV4-1 | NA | CASSQLGAWENEQFF | TGCGCCAGCAGCCAGTTGGGGGCCTGGGAGAATGAGCAGTTCTTC
TRBJ1-1 | NA | TRBV7-9 | once | CASSLSSQNTEAFF | TGTGCCAGCAGCTTAAGTTCACAAAACACTGAAGCTTTCTTT